These 30 T cell receptor beta chains originate from one sample sequenced in a study of metastatic and nonmetastatic thyroid tumors (dated by TCRdb to about 2020). The method was PCR. The instrument given in TCRdb is Illumina HiSeq 4000. Using fastp trimming at Q25 and MiXCR clonotype assembly, TCRdb reanalyzed the public sequencing data and kept in-frame beta chains. The sample table lists under 20,000 clones, about 34% of them with a count of one. The ten largest account for 15% to 20% of the sample. No patient had received any treatment before thyroid surgery. Sequencing was done on a sample of tumor tissue. The receptors shown here come from a female donor with papillary thyroid cancer or a benign thyroid nodule (not recorded which). Some clones in this sample may be carry-over from other donors' samples.

J is TRBJ2-1 and V is TRBV5-1, with TRBD2 matching over 9 bases. The J segment lost 10 bases and the V segment lost 0 bases, leaving 8 bases of the junction unmatched. The CDR3 runs to 15 residues. Germline CDR1 is SGHRS and CDR2 is YFSETQ. Written as DNA, the CDR3 is TGCGCCAGCAGCTTGGAGTTGCGGGAGGGCCGAGAGCAGTTCTTC. Amino acids: CASSLELREGREQFF.

This clone was counted once. V gene TRBV20-1 combines with J gene TRBJ2-7; D gene unclear. The CDR3 is made up of 12 amino acids. Trimming removed 3 bases at V and 3 bases at J, with 9 bases between. CDR1 is DFQATT, CDR2 SNEGSKA, per germline (reference sequence). Here the CDR3 DNA reads TGCAGTGCTAGCCCACATTTCTACGAGCAGTACTTC. This codes for CSASPHFYEQYF.

This clone is medium-sized within its sample. The chain has TRBV20-1 and TRBJ2-7; D possibly matches TRBD1 or TRBD2 (7 bases each). The CDR3 totals 14 residues. Germline CDR1 is DFQATT and CDR2 is SNEGSKA (reference sequence). V was cut by 7 bases and J by 2 bases, with 18 bases left in between. The CDR3 DNA reads as TGCAGTGTTAGCCGACAGGGAGGGGCCTACGAGCAGTACTTC. Translated, it gives CSVSRQGGAYEQYF.

This clone was detected only a few times. This sequence joins TRBV6-8 and TRBJ1-5; possible D gene TRBD1, 5 bases. V shed 2 bases and J shed 0 bases, with 11 bases lying between them. The CDR3 sequence is 16 residues long. Germline CDR1 and CDR2: MNHGY and SAAAGT. CDR3 loop: CASSYPTDYSNQPQHF. The CDR3 nucleotides read TGTGCCAGCAGTTACCCGACAGACTATAGCAATCAGCCCCAGCATTTT.

The J gene is TRBJ1-5, the V gene TRBV6-1, with 8 bases aligning to TRBD1. Unmatched junction bases numbered 3, after V lost 6 bases and J lost 5 bases. This CDR3 comprises 13 residues. Germline V gene sequence: CDR1 MNHNS, CDR2 SASEGT. CDR3 in DNA: TGTGCCAGCAGCCAGACAGGGGATCAGCCCCAGCATTTT. It codes for CASSQTGDQPQHF.

This clone was observed a handful of times. The genes are TRBV7-8 and TRBJ1-6; D gene uncertain. Germline lookup yields CDR1 SGHVS and CDR2 FQNEAQ. The length of the CDR3 is 12 residues. V was cut by 3 bases and J by 13 bases, with 10 bases left in between. CDR3 in amino acids: CASSFDSTPLHF. CDR3 DNA sequence: TGTGCCAGCAGCTTTGACTCAACTCCCCTCCACTTT.

By proportion, this clone is medium-sized (0.01 to 0.1%). This same CDR3 is encoded by further DNA sequences in the sample. The chain combines TRBV11-3 with TRBJ2-3; TRBD2 agrees at 13 bases. Germline CDR1 SGHNT, CDR2 YENEEA. Trimming removed 5 bases from V and 6 bases from J; junction bases left unmatched: 5. This CDR3 region has 15 residues. Here the CDR3 reads CASSPGTSGMDTQYF. As DNA, the CDR3 is TGTGCCAGCAGCCCCGGGACTAGCGGGATGGATACGCAGTATTTT.

This clone came up a few times. A much larger clone is a single base away; this may be a read error. Other DNA sequences within the sample encode an identical CDR3. The chain links TRBV10-2 to TRBJ1-3; weak D call: TRBD1 (6 bases). Germline V gene lookup returns CDR1 WSHSY and CDR2 SAAADI. V was pared by 6 bases and J by 4 bases, with 16 bases between. The CDR3 length is 15 residues. The CDR3 reads CASRKGHLSGNTIYF. The DNA of the CDR3 is TGCGCCAGCAGGAAGGGACATCTCTCCGGAAACACCATATATTTT.

A word on this clone: The sample carries other DNA sequences with the same CDR3. The gene calls are TRBV11-3 and TRBJ2-5; D possibly corresponds to TRBD2 (6 bases). Trimming left V 5 bases short and J 2 bases short, with 12 bases between. CDR3 size: 14 residues. Germline lookup yields CDR1 SGHNT and CDR2 YENEEA. CDR3 in DNA: TGTGCCAGCAGCGTCGCCGGGACTCAAGAGACCCAGTACTTC. Protein sequence: CASSVAGTQETQYF.

In this sample, this clone is medium-sized. The chain couples TRBV11-2 to TRBJ1-1, with unresolved D. This CDR3 has 14 amino acids. Germline CDR1 and CDR2: SGHAT and FQNNGV. Trimming removed 4 bases from V and 6 bases from J, with 15 bases in between. CDR3: CASSSRAGGAEAFF. In nucleotides, the CDR3 is TGTGCCAGCAGCTCCCGGGCTGGAGGTGCTGAAGCTTTCTTT.

The rearrangement joins TRBV5-1 to TRBJ2-5; D possibly matches TRBD1 or TRBD2 (5 bases each). The V end lost 4 bases, the J end lost 0 bases, and 16 bases lay between the germline ends. The CDR3 is 16 amino acids. Germline lookup yields CDR1 SGHRS and CDR2 YFSETQ. The CDR3 bases are TGCGCCAGCAGCACACCACCCGGGACCCACCAAGAGACCCAGTACTTC. Its protein is CASSTPPGTHQETQYF.

In this sample, this clone turned up a few times. The V gene is TRBV6-6, the J gene TRBJ2-7; D is perhaps TRBD1 or TRBD2 (5 bases each). Germline V gene data show CDR1 as MNHNY and CDR2 as SVGAGI (reference sequence). The CDR3 length is 14 residues. The V end lost 2 bases, the J end lost 1 base, and 9 bases lay between the germline ends. This CDR3 reads CASSYGTESYEQYF. CDR3 coding DNA: TGTGCCAGCAGTTACGGGACGGAATCCTACGAGCAGTACTTC.

The chain joins TRBV20-1 to TRBJ1-6; maybe TRBD1 (6 bases). V was cut by 4 bases and J by 9 bases, with 13 bases left in between. CDR1 and CDR2 from the germline V gene are DFQATT and SNEGSKA (reference sequence). The CDR3 contains 13 residues. The CDR3 DNA follows: TGCAGTGCTACACAGGGTATCCGTTCACCCCTCCACTTT. Translation: CSATQGIRSPLHF.

The rearrangement uses TRBV3-1 and TRBJ1-3, with 10 bases that match TRBD1. Germline V lookup: CDR1 LGHDT, CDR2 YNNKEL (reference sequence). This CDR3 has 15 amino acids. The junction had 8 bases not matched to a gene; V was cut back by 5 bases and J by 7 bases. The CDR3 sequence: CASSARDRGVNTIYF. The CDR3 region has the DNA TGTGCCAGCAGCGCTCGGGACAGGGGCGTTAACACCATATATTTT.

This chain connects TRBV30 to TRBJ1-2; D remains ambiguous. V gave up 8 bases and J gave up 4 bases, with 14 bases separating them. The germline gives CDR1 GTSNPN, CDR2 SVGIG (reference sequence). CDR3 length equals 12 residues. CDR3 loop: CANYMGIYGYTF. CDR3 DNA: TGTGCCAATTACATGGGGATCTATGGCTACACCTTC.

This clone counts as large. The identical CDR3 is also encoded by other nucleotide sequences in the sample. The J gene is TRBJ1-6, the V gene TRBV11-2; no clear D gene. The CDR3 runs to 13 residues. V lost 1 base and J 9 bases, leaving 7 bases between the germline ends. Germline V gene sequence: CDR1 SGHAT, CDR2 FQNNGV. The CDR3 coding sequence is TGTGCCAGCAGCTTAGGCGGCGGTTCACCCCTCCACTTT. Translated: CASSLGGGSPLHF.

V usage is TRBV5-1 and J usage is TRBJ2-3; 8 positions match TRBD1. Germline V lookup: CDR1 SGHRS, CDR2 YFSETQ. Losses at the gene ends were 0 bases for V and 4 bases for J; bases not matched to a gene: 7. The CDR3 consists of 16 residues. This CDR3 reads CASSLDQGARADTQYF. The DNA for the CDR3 is TGCGCCAGCAGCTTGGATCAGGGGGCGCGGGCAGATACGCAGTATTTT.

The rearrangement joins TRBV6-2 or TRBV6-3 to TRBJ2-7, with 7 bases matching TRBD1. V trimming: 0 bases; J trimming: 7 bases; junction bases outside the gene matches: 12. Germline CDR1 is MNHEY and CDR2 is SVGEGT. The CDR3 consists of 16 residues. The CDR3 nucleotides read TGTGCCAGCAGTTACTCGTTTTACTCGCCAGGGGGTGAGCAGTACTTC. Amino acids: CASSYSFYSPGGEQYF.

This clone is labeled as medium-sized. The CDR3 loop is CASSTGRSSYEQYF. CDR3 DNA sequence: TGTGCCAGCAGTACCGGCCGGAGCTCCTACGAGCAGTACTTC. The rearrangement joins TRBV28 to TRBJ2-7; D call uncertain. V was clipped by 5 bases and J by 0 bases, with 11 bases between them. This CDR3 spans 14 amino acids. Per germline, CDR1 MDHEN and CDR2 SYDVKM.

This clone was observed a few times. V and J are TRBV6-5 and TRBJ2-1; D unresolved. The CDR3 contains 15 residues. Germline V gene lookup returns CDR1 MNHEY and CDR2 SVGAGI. Trimming pared 0 bases from V and 6 bases from J, leaving 12 bases between. The CDR3 reads CASSYSPVAINEQFF. DNA of the CDR3: TGTGCCAGCAGTTACTCGCCGGTAGCTATCAATGAGCAGTTCTTC.

This clone came up a few times. The rearrangement joins TRBV12-3 or TRBV12-4 to TRBJ1-5; 8 bases are shared with TRBD1. This CDR3 region has 15 residues. The trim removed 7 bases at V and 2 bases at J, leaving 7 bases unmatched. The CDR3 sequence: CASNTQGGGNQPQHF. CDR3 coding DNA: TGTGCCAGCAATACACAGGGGGGTGGCAATCAGCCCCAGCATTTT.

In its sample, this clone was seen many times. The V and J genes are TRBV19 and TRBJ1-2; no firm D call. V was pared by 6 bases and J by 7 bases, with 27 bases between. The germline V gene encodes CDR1 LNHDA and CDR2 SQIVND (reference sequence). The CDR3 is made up of 17 amino acids. The CDR3 nucleotides read TGTGCCAGTAGAGGCCTAGGTGGCAGCGGAGCTGCTGGTGGCTACACCTTC. Translated, it gives CASRGLGGSGAAGGYTF.

The chain combines TRBV6-1 with TRBJ2-7; 8 nucleotides line up with TRBD1. Germline CDR1 and CDR2: MNHNS and SASEGT. The CDR3 covers 16 residues. J gave up 1 base and V 6 bases, and 11 bases lay outside the gene matches. CDR3 loop: CASSTGQGEGSYEQYF. The CDR3 DNA sequence: TGTGCCAGCAGCACCGGACAGGGAGAGGGATCCTACGAGCAGTACTTC.

The chain combines TRBV20-1 with TRBJ2-5, with 12 nucleotides matching TRBD2. CDR3 length equals 15 residues. CDR1 DFQATT and CDR2 SNEGSKA come from the germline V gene (reference sequence). V was pared by 6 bases and J by 4 bases, with 9 bases of the junction left unmatched. The CDR3 DNA sequence: TGCAGTGCGAAGACTAGCGGGAGTATTCTAGAGACCCAGTACTTC. This codes for CSAKTSGSILETQYF.

This clone was seen only a few times. The chain is built from TRBV28 and TRBJ2-1; D might be TRBD1 (6 bases). Germline CDR1 MDHEN, CDR2 SYDVKM. The V and J ends lost 6 bases and 5 bases respectively, with 11 bases between them. CDR3 size: 13 residues. The CDR3 loop is CASRETGDNEQFF. DNA for the CDR3: TGTGCCAGCAGAGAGACAGGCGACAATGAGCAGTTCTTC.

By proportion, this clone is medium-sized. The V gene is TRBV20-1, the J gene TRBJ2-1, with 7 bases matching TRBD2. Germline assignment: CDR1 DFQATT and CDR2 SNEGSKA (reference sequence). The CDR3 covers 15 residues. Trimming at V came to 6 bases and at J to 5 bases, leaving 13 bases not matched to a gene. The CDR3 region has the DNA TGCAGTGCCAGGGACGCGGGGGTGGGACACAATGAGCAGTTCTTC. It encodes CSARDAGVGHNEQFF.

The rearrangement joins TRBV19 to TRBJ1-3; D gene ambiguous. The germline V gene encodes CDR1 LNHDA and CDR2 SQIVND (reference sequence). The CDR3 extends over 16 amino acids. The V and J ends lost 0 bases and 0 bases respectively, with 9 bases between them. The CDR3 sequence is CASSIDGSSSGNTIYF. The CDR3 DNA sequence: TGTGCCAGTAGTATAGACGGGTCGTCCTCTGGAAACACCATATATTTT.

The J gene is TRBJ1-5, the V gene TRBV7-8, with D hard to call. The CDR3 is 16 residues long. Trimming took 1 base from V and 0 from J, leaving 10 bases between them. Looked up from germline, CDR1 is SGHVS and CDR2 is FQNEAQ. This chain's CDR3 is CASSLGSVTSNQPQHF. CDR3 in DNA: TGTGCCAGCAGCTTAGGATCAGTGACTAGCAATCAGCCCCAGCATTTT.

This clone turned up a few times. Other nucleotide sequences from this sample produce the same CDR3. This sequence joins TRBV7-9 and TRBJ1-4; 8 bases line up with TRBD1. Germline-derived CDR1 and CDR2 are SEHNR and FQNEAQ (reference sequence). This CDR3 has 13 residues. Trimming at V came to 8 bases and at J to 7 bases, leaving 6 bases not matched to a gene. DNA of the CDR3: TGTGCCAGCGGAACAGGGGGGGGTGAAAAACTGTTTTTT. Translation gives CASGTGGGEKLFF.

This clone was detected once. V is TRBV4-2 and J is TRBJ2-3, with D possibly being TRBD1 or TRBD2 (5 bases each). Germline CDR1 LGHNA, CDR2 YNFKEQ. The CDR3 is 13 amino acids. Trimming took 6 bases from V and 3 from J, leaving 10 bases between them. The CDR3 DNA sequence: TGTGCCAGCAGGGGACCCCCAACAGATACGCAGTATTTT. Its translation is CASRGPPTDTQYF.